At least ten counts were recorded for the clone carrying this TCR beta chain. Its antigen remains unidentified. One entry per CDR3 protein results from TCRdb running MiXCR on the 5' RACE reads. The sample lists some 62,000 distinct CDR3 sequences; 8.5% to 9.5% were seen once. This entry is derived from a study of early T cells in non-severe SARS-CoV-2 infection. The wider study: Alpha and beta chains were unpaired, from unsorted whole-blood bulk RNA.

Study-level results: Private and CD4 specificities were missed by VDJdb matching, which favored anti-spike CD8 responses.

The V gene's germline CDR1 is MGHRA and CDR2 YSYEKL. The CDR3 is made up of 13 amino acids. The V end was cut by 0 bases, the J end by 3 bases, with 4 bases between. The chain recombines TRBV4-1 with TRBJ2-3; D uncertain. The sequencing sample was made of whole blood. The clonotype was recovered from an adult who was a healthcare worker with PCR-confirmed SARS-CoV-2 infection or an uninfected control (not recorded which). The DNA of the CDR3 is TGCGCCAGCAGCCAAGATACAACAGATACGCAGTATTTT. It is translated as CASSQDTTDTQYF.